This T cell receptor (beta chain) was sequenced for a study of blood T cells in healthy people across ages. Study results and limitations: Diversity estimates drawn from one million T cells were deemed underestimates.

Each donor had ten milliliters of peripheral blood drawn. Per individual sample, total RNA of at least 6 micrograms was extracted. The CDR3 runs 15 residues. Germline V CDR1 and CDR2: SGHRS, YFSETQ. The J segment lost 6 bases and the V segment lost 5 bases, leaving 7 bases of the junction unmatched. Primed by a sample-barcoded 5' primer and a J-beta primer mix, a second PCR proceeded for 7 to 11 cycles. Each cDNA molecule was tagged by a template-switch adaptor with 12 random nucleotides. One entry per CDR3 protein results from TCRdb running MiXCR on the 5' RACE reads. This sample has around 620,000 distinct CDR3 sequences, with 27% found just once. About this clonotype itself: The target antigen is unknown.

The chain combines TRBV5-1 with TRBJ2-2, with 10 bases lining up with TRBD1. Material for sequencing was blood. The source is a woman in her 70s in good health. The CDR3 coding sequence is TGCGCCAGCAGAGCCGGGACAGGGGCGGCCGGGGAGCTGTTTTTT. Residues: CASRAGTGAAGELFF.